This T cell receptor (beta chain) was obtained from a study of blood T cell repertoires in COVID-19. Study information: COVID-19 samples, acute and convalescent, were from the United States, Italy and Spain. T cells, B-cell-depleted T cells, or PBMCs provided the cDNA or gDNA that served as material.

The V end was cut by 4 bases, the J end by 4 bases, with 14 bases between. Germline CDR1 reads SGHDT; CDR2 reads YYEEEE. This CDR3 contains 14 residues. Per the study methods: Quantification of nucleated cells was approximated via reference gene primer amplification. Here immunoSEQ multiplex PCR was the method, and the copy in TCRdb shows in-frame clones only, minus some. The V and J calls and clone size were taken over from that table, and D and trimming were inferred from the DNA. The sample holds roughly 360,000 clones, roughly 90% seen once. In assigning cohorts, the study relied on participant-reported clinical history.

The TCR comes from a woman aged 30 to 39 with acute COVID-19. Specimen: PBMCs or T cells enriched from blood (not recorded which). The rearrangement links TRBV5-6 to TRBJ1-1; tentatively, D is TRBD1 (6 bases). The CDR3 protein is CASSPDPRGTEAFF. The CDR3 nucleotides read TGTGCCAGCAGCCCTGACCCCAGGGGCACTGAAGCTTTCTTT.